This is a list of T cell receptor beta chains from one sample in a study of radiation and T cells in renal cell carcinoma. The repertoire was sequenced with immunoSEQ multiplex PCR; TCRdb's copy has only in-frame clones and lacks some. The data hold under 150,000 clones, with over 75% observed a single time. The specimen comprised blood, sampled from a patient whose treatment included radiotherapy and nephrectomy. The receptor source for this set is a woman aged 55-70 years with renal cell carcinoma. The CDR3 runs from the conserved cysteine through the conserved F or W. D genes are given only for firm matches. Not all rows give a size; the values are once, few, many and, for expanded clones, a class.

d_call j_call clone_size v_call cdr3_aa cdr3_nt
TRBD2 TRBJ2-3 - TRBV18 CASSRRTSGSSTDTQYF TGTGCCAGCTCCCGGAGAACTAGCGGATCTAGCACAGATACGCAGTATTTT
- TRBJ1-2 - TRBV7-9 CASSSDEGYTF TGTGCCAGCAGCTCAGACGAAGGCTACACCTTC
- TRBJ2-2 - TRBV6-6 CASSLDSGELFF TGTGCCAGCAGTTTGGATAGCGGGGAGCTGTTTTTT
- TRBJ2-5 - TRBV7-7 CASSLSGEETQYF TGTGCTAGCAGCTTATCTGGAGAAGAGACCCAGTACTTC
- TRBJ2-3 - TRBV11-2 CASSLAASTDTQYF TGTGCCAGCAGCTTGGCGGCTAGCACAGATACGCAGTATTTT
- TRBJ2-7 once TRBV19 CASSQGGAQASEQYF TGTGCCAGTAGTCAAGGGGGGGCGCAGGCTTCCGAGCAGTACTTC
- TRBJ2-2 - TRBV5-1 CASSFTAGELFF TGCGCCAGCAGCTTTACTGCCGGGGAGCTGTTTTTT
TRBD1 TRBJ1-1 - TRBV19 CASSLTGGLDTEAFF TGTGCCAGTAGTTTGACAGGGGGTCTTGACACTGAAGCTTTCTTT
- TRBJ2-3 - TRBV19 CASRLTSTDTQYF TGTGCCAGTAGACTAACTAGCACAGATACGCAGTATTTT
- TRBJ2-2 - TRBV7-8 CASSARGAGLANTGELFF TGTGCCAGCAGCGCACGGGGGGCGGGTCTCGCGAACACCGGGGAGCTGTTTTTT
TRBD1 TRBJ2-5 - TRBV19 CASSIVGRGRQETQYF TGTGCCAGTAGTATAGTAGGCAGGGGGCGCCAAGAGACCCAGTACTTC
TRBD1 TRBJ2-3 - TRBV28 CASSSDRVTQYF TGTGCCAGCAGTTCCGACAGGGTAACGCAGTATTTT
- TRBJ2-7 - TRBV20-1 CSAVLGSEQYF TGCAGTGCTGTGTTAGGTAGCGAGCAGTACTTC
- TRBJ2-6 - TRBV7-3 CASSQGGASGANVLTF TGTGCCAGCAGCCAAGGGGGGGCCTCTGGGGCCAACGTCCTGACTTTC
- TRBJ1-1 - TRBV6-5 CASSWGSLNTEAFF TGTGCCAGCAGTTGGGGGAGCCTGAACACTGAAGCTTTCTTT
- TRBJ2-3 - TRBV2 CASSGGNLVNLDTQYF TGTGCCAGCAGTGGGGGGAACCTAGTGAATCTCGATACGCAGTATTTT
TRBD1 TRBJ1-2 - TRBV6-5 CASSPRQGRDGYTF TGTGCCAGCAGCCCCCGACAGGGGAGGGATGGCTACACCTTC
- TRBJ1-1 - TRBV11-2 CASSLIGQKTEAFF TGTGCCAGCAGCTTAATCGGACAGAAGACTGAAGCTTTCTTT
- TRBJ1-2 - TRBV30 CAWSVNYGYTF TGTGCCTGGAGTGTAAACTATGGCTACACCTTC
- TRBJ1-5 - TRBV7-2 CASSSSYQRNQPQHF TGTGCCAGCAGCTCGTCCTATCAGCGCAATCAGCCCCAGCATTTT
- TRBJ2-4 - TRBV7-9 CASSLWTIAKNIQYF TGTGCCAGCAGCTTATGGACCATAGCCAAAAACATTCAGTACTTC
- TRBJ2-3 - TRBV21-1 CASSNRAWTGTSTDTQYF TGTGCCAGCAGCAACCGAGCCTGGACAGGGACTAGCACAGATACGCAGTATTTT
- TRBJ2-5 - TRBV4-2 CASSQSGQTETQYF TGTGCCAGCAGCCAATCGGGCCAAACCGAGACCCAGTACTTC
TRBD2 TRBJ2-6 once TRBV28 CASSLFGGRLGANVLTF TGTGCCAGCAGTTTATTCGGCGGGAGGTTAGGGGCCAACGTCCTGACTTTC
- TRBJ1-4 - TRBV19 CASAARGATNEKLFF TGTGCCAGTGCCGCGAGAGGGGCAACTAATGAAAAACTGTTTTTT
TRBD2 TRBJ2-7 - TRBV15 CATSRRLGRGGEQYF TGTGCCACCAGCAGAAGGTTGGGCCGGGGGGGCGAGCAGTACTTC
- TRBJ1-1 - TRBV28 CASQPGHPNTEAFF TGTGCCAGCCAACCGGGACATCCGAACACTGAAGCTTTCTTT
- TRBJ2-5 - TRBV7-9 CASSLALSSETQYF TGTGCCAGCAGCTTAGCCCTGTCCTCAGAGACCCAGTACTTC
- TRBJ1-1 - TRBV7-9 CASSPTGAGKTEAFF TGTGCCAGCAGCCCAACGGGGGCGGGTAAGACTGAAGCTTTCTTT
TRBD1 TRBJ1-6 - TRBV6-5 CASSRTGLNSPLHF TGTGCCAGCAGTAGGACAGGACTCAATTCACCCCTCCACTTT
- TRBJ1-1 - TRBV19 CASSIRAGSNTEAFF TGTGCCAGTAGTATACGGGCAGGGTCGAACACTGAAGCTTTCTTT
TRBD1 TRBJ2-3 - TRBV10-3 CTHPDRVVSDTQYF TGTACCCACCCGGACAGGGTTGTGTCAGATACGCAGTATTTT
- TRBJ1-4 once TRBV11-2 CASSLGPTSEKLFF TGTGCCAGCAGCTTAGGTCCTACCAGTGAAAAACTGTTTTTT
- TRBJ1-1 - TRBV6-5 CASRVGGSTEAFF TGTGCCAGCAGGGTGGGAGGGAGCACTGAAGCTTTCTTT
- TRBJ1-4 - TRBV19 CASRSGPINEKLFF TGTGCCAGTCGTTCTGGGCCTATCAATGAAAAACTGTTTTTT
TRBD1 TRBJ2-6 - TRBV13 CASSVGQVSLGANVLTF TGTGCCAGCAGCGTGGGACAGGTTAGCCTTGGGGCCAACGTCCTGACTTTC
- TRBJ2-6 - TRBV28 CASVETGANVLTF TGTGCCAGCGTGGAAACTGGGGCCAACGTCCTGACTTTC
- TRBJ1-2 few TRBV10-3 CAISEVGGALNYGYTF TGTGCCATCAGTGAGGTTGGGGGAGCCCTTAACTATGGCTACACCTTC
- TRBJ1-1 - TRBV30 CAWMGYTEAFF TGTGCCTGGATGGGCTACACTGAAGCTTTCTTT
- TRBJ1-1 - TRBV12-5 CASGSRTARSGTEAFF TGTGCTAGTGGTTCCCGGACAGCCCGCTCGGGCACTGAAGCTTTCTTT
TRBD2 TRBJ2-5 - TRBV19 CASSPRTSGNQETQYF TGTGCCAGTAGTCCGCGGACTAGCGGCAACCAAGAGACCCAGTACTTC
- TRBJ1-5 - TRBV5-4 CASSLYDQGGQPQHF TGTGCCAGCAGCTTGTACGACCAGGGCGGCCAGCCCCAGCATTTT
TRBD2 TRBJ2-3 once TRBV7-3 CASSRLPGLATSTDTQYF TGTGCCAGCAGCCGGCTCCCGGGACTAGCGACTAGCACAGATACGCAGTATTTT
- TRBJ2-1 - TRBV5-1 CASSLGQRYNEQFF TGCGCCAGCAGCTTGGGACAGAGATACAATGAGCAGTTCTTC
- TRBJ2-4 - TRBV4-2 CASSQRTGWEVQYF TGTGCCAGCAGCCAAAGGACAGGTTGGGAGGTGCAGTACTTC
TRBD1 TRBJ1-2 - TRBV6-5 CASNPSTGVNYGYTF TGTGCCAGCAACCCCTCGACAGGGGTTAACTATGGCTACACCTTC
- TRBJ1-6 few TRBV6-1 CASSGWAKNSPLHF TGTGCCAGCAGTGGGTGGGCGAAGAATTCACCCCTCCACTTT
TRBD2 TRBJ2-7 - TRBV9 CASSPLLLAGTYEQYF TGTGCCAGCAGCCCGCTCCTACTAGCGGGCACCTACGAGCAGTACTTC
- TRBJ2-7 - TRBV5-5 CASSNKGRGGEQYF TGTGCCAGCAGCAACAAAGGCAGGGGCGGGGAGCAGTACTTC
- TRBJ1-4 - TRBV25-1 CASMKAVGKLFF TGTGCCAGCATGAAGGCGGTCGGAAAACTGTTTTTT
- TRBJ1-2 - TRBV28 CASSLGQGFGYTF TGTGCCAGCAGTTTAGGGCAGGGGTTTGGCTACACCTTC
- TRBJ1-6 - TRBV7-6 CASSLNRDTYNSPLHF TGTGCCAGCAGCTTGAACCGGGACACCTATAATTCACCCCTCCACTTT
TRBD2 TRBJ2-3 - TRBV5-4 CASSYPTSGGAADTQYF TGTGCCAGCAGCTACCCGACTAGCGGGGGGGCCGCAGATACGCAGTATTTT
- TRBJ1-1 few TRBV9 CASRPGGAGSSEAFF TGTGCCAGCAGACCCGGGGGGGCAGGGTCGTCTGAAGCTTTCTTT